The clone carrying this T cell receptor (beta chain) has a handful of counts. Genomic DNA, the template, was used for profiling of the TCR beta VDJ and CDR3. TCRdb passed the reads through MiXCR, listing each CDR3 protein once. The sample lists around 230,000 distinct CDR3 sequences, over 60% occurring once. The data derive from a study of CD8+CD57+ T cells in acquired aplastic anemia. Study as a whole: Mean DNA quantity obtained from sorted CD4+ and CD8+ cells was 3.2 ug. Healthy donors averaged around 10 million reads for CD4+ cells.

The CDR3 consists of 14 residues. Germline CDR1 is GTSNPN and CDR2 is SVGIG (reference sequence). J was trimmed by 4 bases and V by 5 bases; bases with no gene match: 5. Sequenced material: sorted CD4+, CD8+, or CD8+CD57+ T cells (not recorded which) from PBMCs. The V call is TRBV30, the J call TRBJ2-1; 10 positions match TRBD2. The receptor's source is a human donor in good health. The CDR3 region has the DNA TGTGCCTGGGGGGGGACTAGCGTTTACAATGAGCAGTTCTTC. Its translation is CAWGGTSVYNEQFF.